Below are 14 T cell receptor beta chains sequenced from a single sample in a study of CD8+CD57+ T cells in acquired aplastic anemia. CDR3 and TCR beta VDJ profiling relied on a genomic DNA template. TCRdb ran MiXCR on the reads and lists one entry per CDR3 protein. The data contain about 170,000 distinct CDR3 sequences, roughly 48% of them singletons. The specimen was sorted CD4+, CD8+, or CD8+CD57+ T cells (not recorded which) from PBMCs. The receptors shown here come from a human donor in good health.

The chain couples TRBV20-1 to TRBJ1-6; TRBD1 matches at 8 bases. The CDR3 is made up of 14 amino acids. The trim removed 5 bases at V and 2 bases at J, leaving 2 bases unmatched. The V gene's germline CDR1 is DFQATT and CDR2 SNEGSKA (reference sequence). DNA of the CDR3: TGCAGTGCTTCACAGGGGGCCTATAATTCACCCCTCCACTTT. Amino acids: CSASQGAYNSPLHF.

On this clonotype itself: One junction end does not reproduce the germline sequence, and a read error may be involved. The chain combines TRBV27 with TRBJ1-2, with TRBD1 as a possible D gene (6 bases). CDR1 and CDR2 (germline): MNHEY, SMNVEV (reference sequence). The CDR3 consists of 13 residues. The CDR3 reads CASSFRGGYGYAF. The CDR3, as DNA: TGTGCCAGCAGTTTTCGGGGGGGCTATGGCTACGCCTTC.

V and J are TRBV4-3 and TRBJ2-5; no clear D. CDR1 LGHNA and CDR2 YSLEER come from the germline V gene. This CDR3 contains 16 residues. V was trimmed by 2 bases and J by 1 base, leaving 14 bases between them. The CDR3 is CASSQWMGSSQETQYF. DNA for the CDR3: TGCGCCAGCAGCCAATGGATGGGAAGCAGCCAAGAGACCCAGTACTTC.

V is TRBV5-1 and J is TRBJ2-5; tentative D call: TRBD2 (6 bases). The CDR3 contains 14 residues. Germline V gene sequence: CDR1 SGHRS, CDR2 YFSETQ. With 2 bases removed from V and 5 bases from J, the gap between germline ends came to 13 bases. CDR3 sequence: CASSLLNRGETQYF. The CDR3 nucleotides read TGCGCCAGCAGCTTACTAAACCGGGGGGAGACCCAGTACTTC.

This clonotype came up many times. This sequence joins TRBV12-3 or TRBV12-4 and TRBJ1-1; D remains ambiguous. The CDR3 runs to 13 residues. V lost 2 bases, J lost 1 base, and 5 bases lay in between. The CDR3 DNA sequence: TGTGCCAGCAGTTTAAAAAAGAACACTGAAGCTTTCTTT. Translated: CASSLKKNTEAFF.

The rearrangement links TRBV24-1 to TRBJ1-1; D is uncertain. Trimming took 2 bases from V and 14 from J, leaving 20 bases between them. The CDR3 length is 14 residues. Germline loops: CDR1 KGHDR, CDR2 SFDVKD. In DNA form, the CDR3 reads TGTGCCACCAGTGATTCCTTGGGAGAGGAGAGAGCGTTCTTT. Protein: CATSDSLGEERAFF.

This clonotype was counted only a few times. CDR3 residues: CASSSGQGPGNEQFF. DNA of the CDR3: TGTGCCAGCAGCTCAGGACAGGGGCCGGGGAATGAGCAGTTCTTC. This chain links TRBV9 with TRBJ2-1, with TRBD1 matching 9 bases. This CDR3 contains 15 residues. Germline values: CDR1 SGDLS, CDR2 YYNGEE. Trimming at V came to 4 bases and at J to 7 bases, leaving 9 bases not matched to a gene.

The V call is TRBV15, the J call TRBJ1-6; D is undetermined. This CDR3 is 17 amino acids long. The V gene lost 0 bases and the J gene lost 5 bases, with 14 bases spanning the gap. The germline V gene encodes CDR1 LNHNV and CDR2 YYDKDF (reference sequence). CDR3 nucleotide sequence: TGTGCCACCAGCAGAGATACCCCCGCTGGCGATAATTCACCCCTCCACTTT. As protein: CATSRDTPAGDNSPLHF.

In this sample, this clonotype turned up once. This rearrangement joins TRBV5-1 to TRBJ1-1; a possible D gene is TRBD1 (6 bases). The CDR3 is made up of 17 amino acids. In germline, CDR1 is SGHRS, CDR2 YFSETQ. Trimming removed 4 bases from V and 0 bases from J, with 19 bases in between. In DNA, the CDR3 is TGCGCCAGCAGCCACAGGGAAGGGGCCCTTATGAACACTGAAGCTTTCTTT. This encodes CASSHREGALMNTEAFF.

V gene TRBV18 combines with J gene TRBJ2-7; D not resolved. V was clipped by 3 bases and J by 6 bases, with 6 bases between them. The CDR3 has 11 amino acids. From germline, CDR1 is KGHSH and CDR2 LQKENI. Written as DNA, the CDR3 is TGTGCCAGCTCACCCGCCTGCGAGCAGTACTTC. Its translation is CASSPACEQYF.

This clonotype has ten or more counts. The J gene is TRBJ2-7, the V gene TRBV15; D ambiguous. CDR1 is LNHNV and CDR2 is YYDKDF in the germline V gene (reference sequence). Trimming shortened V by 7 bases and J by 4 bases, and 17 bases separated the two germline ends. The CDR3 is 14 residues long. CDR3 DNA sequence: TGTGCCACCAAGAGTACATGGTTCCCGTACGAGCAGTACTTC. This sequence encodes CATKSTWFPYEQYF. Drawing the rest from reference TRBV15 and TRBJ2-7, the complete variable domain is DAMVIQNPRYQVTQFGKPVTLSCSQTLNHNVMYWYQQKSSQAPKLLFHYYDKDFNNEADTPDNFQSRRPNTSFCFLDIRSPGLGDTAMYLCATKSTWFPYEQYFGPGTRLTVT.

V usage is TRBV19 and J usage is TRBJ1-3; D call uncertain. The CDR3 consists of 16 residues. CDR1 LNHDA and CDR2 SQIVND come from the germline V gene (reference sequence). The V end lost 2 bases, the J end lost 3 bases, and 14 bases lay between the germline ends. This CDR3 is CASSIYVGLRGNTIYF. For the CDR3, the DNA is TGTGCCAGTAGTATATATGTGGGCCTTCGTGGAAACACCATATATTTT.

This clonotype appeared many times. The chain uses TRBV6-4 and TRBJ1-1; 7 positions match TRBD1. Germline CDR1 MRHNA, CDR2 SNTAGT. The CDR3 has 14 residues. Trimming took 5 bases from V and 4 from J; bases not matched to a gene: 7. The CDR3 sequence is CASSSTGVITEAFF. In nucleotides, the CDR3 is TGTGCCAGCAGTAGTACAGGGGTGATCACTGAAGCTTTCTTT.

This sequence joins TRBV13 and TRBJ1-5; no definite D call. Per the germline V gene, CDR1 is PRHDT and CDR2 is FYEKMQ (reference sequence). This CDR3 region has 14 residues. Trimming removed 3 bases at V and 0 bases at J, with 6 bases between. The CDR3 coding sequence is TGTGCCAGCAGCTTCGAGACTAGCAATCAGCCCCAGCATTTT. Translation: CASSFETSNQPQHF.